A selection of T cell receptor beta chains follows, all from one sample in a study of blood T cell repertoires in COVID-19. TCRdb's copy holds only in-frame clones and misses some; the assay was immunoSEQ multiplex PCR. The profile shows some 250,000 clones, approximately 86% of them singletons. Sequenced input: PBMCs or T cells enriched from blood (not recorded which). All receptors come from a woman aged 40-49 years with acute COVID-19. Both conserved end residues are trimmed from each CDR3. The order of the fields is V gene, J gene, CDR3 protein.

TRBV5-4	TRBJ2-3	ASSLELAGNTDTQY
TRBV2	TRBJ2-2	ASRERDNTGELF
TRBV6-6	TRBJ2-7	ASSRTSLGSSYEQY
TRBV7-9	TRBJ1-5	ASSRSGDQPQH
TRBV5-5	TRBJ2-1	ASSLGPYRGPSSYNEQF
TRBV19	TRBJ2-2	ASRMTGTANTGELF
TRBV11-3	TRBJ1-4	ASSSGTTTNEKLF
TRBV2	TRBJ2-3	ASSLGGPYGTDTQY
TRBV27	TRBJ2-2	ASSLMRGGTGELF
TRBV10-3	TRBJ2-7	AIAPGVSYEQY
TRBV14	TRBJ1-3	ASSHVGGNTIY
TRBV19	TRBJ2-7	ASSIEASASYEQY
TRBV15	TRBJ2-7	ATSRVASSYEQY
TRBV11-3	TRBJ1-2	ASSLDLAAGGNGYT
TRBV6-5	TRBJ1-1	ASGWTSNTEAF
TRBV5-1	TRBJ2-7	ASSRVRTDYEQY
TRBV29-1	TRBJ2-3	SVLLAGGWGTDTQY
TRBV14	TRBJ1-1	ASSTGGAAF
TRBV29-1	TRBJ1-2	SFDIERQETNYGYT
TRBV2	TRBJ1-5	ASSTGDQPQH
TRBV28	TRBJ1-5	ASSSGSGRQPQH
TRBV7-8	TRBJ2-5	ASTDRGPGETQY
TRBV18	TRBJ1-3	ASSQAGGAGSGNTIY
TRBV7-8	TRBJ2-3	ASSLWASGNTDTQY
TRBV9	TRBJ2-2	ASSATGTSANTGELF